These 8 T cell receptor beta chains originate from one sample sequenced in a study of blood T cells in healthy people across ages (dated by TCRdb to 2014 to 2015). Receptor amplification or capture employed 5' RACE. TCRdb lists the instrument as Illumina HiSeq 2500. A second PCR of about 6 to 11 cycles was run with a J-beta primer mix and a sample-barcoded 5' primer. The public sequencing data were trimmed at Q25 with fastp and processed into clonotypes with MiXCR by TCRdb, which kept only in-frame beta chains. Each CDR3 protein appears once, grouped with its most common genes and DNA. This sample gives roughly 640,000 distinct CDR3 sequences in total; around 31% of them show up just once. Together, the top ten hold around a sixth of the sample. The sample was blood. These receptors all come from a woman of 80 years or more in good health.

The chain joins TRBV20-1 to TRBJ1-1; D is undetermined. V gave up 0 bases and J gave up 4 bases, with 12 bases separating them. The CDR3 loop spans 14 amino acids. Germline lookup yields CDR1 DFQATT and CDR2 SNEGSKA (reference sequence). CDR3 coding DNA: TGCAGTGCTAGAGATCTGGGGATTGGCACTGAAGCTTTCTTT. Residues: CSARDLGIGTEAFF.

The rearrangement links TRBV24-1 to TRBJ2-1; 7 nucleotides align to TRBD1. Germline V lookup: CDR1 KGHDR, CDR2 SFDVKD. The CDR3 covers 16 residues. The V and J ends lost 3 bases and 8 bases, in that order; junction bases with no gene match: 12. CDR3 coding DNA: TGTGCCACCAGTGATGTGGGACAGTCGACAATAGATGAGCAGTTCTTC. This codes for CATSDVGQSTIDEQFF.

Notes on this clonotype: A much larger clonotype is one base distant, so this may be a read error. The chain is built from TRBV29-1 and TRBJ2-4; TRBD2 aligns across 8 bases. Matching the DNA end better, TRBJ2-7 makes the J call doubtful. CDR1 is SQVTM and CDR2 is ANQGSEA in the germline V gene. CDR3 length: 12 residues. As DNA, the CDR3 is TGCAGCGTTGCCTCTAGCGGGCACGAGCAGTACTTC. The encoded protein is CSVASSGHEQYF.

Comment on this clonotype: This could be a read error, since a much larger clone is one nucleotide away. V gene TRBV13 combines with J gene TRBJ2-6, with D perhaps TRBD1 or TRBD2 (6 bases each). Germline CDR1 is PRHDT and CDR2 is FYEKMQ (reference sequence). This CDR3 is 18 amino acids long. V was shortened by 1 base and J by 6 bases, with 19 bases between the two germline ends. CDR3 nucleotide sequence: TGTGCCAGCAGCTTAGCCGCAGGGGTAGGGACTGAGGCCAACGTCCTGACTTTC. Protein sequence: CASSLAAGVGTEANVLTF.

This clonotype occurred many times. The DNA of the CDR3 is TGTGCCAGCAGCTTAGATCCATTAGCCACAGATACGCAGTATTTT. Its translation is CASSLDPLATDTQYF. The gene calls are TRBV11-2 and TRBJ2-3; D gene uncertain. This CDR3 is 15 amino acids long. Germline V lookup: CDR1 SGHAT, CDR2 FQNNGV. Between the trimmed V and J ends, which lost 0 bases and 2 bases, there was a span of 9 bases.

The chain joins TRBV23-1 to TRBJ1-5; a possible D gene is TRBD1 (6 bases). TRBV23-1 is an open reading frame whose function is uncertain. V lost 3 bases and J 1 base, leaving 16 bases between the germline ends. This CDR3 is 17 amino acids long. The CDR3 sequence: CASSHPTGSSSNQPQHF. Here the CDR3 DNA reads TGCGCCAGCAGTCACCCCACAGGGTCCTCAAGCAATCAGCCCCAGCATTTT.

On this clonotype: This sequence may be a read error, since a much larger clone differs from it by one base. J is TRBJ1-2 and V is TRBV20-1, with D possibly being TRBD1 (5 bases). Germline CDR1 reads DFQATT; CDR2 reads SNEGSKA (reference sequence). This CDR3 region has 14 residues. The chain's CDR3 is CSTSPRTSEGGYTF. In DNA, the CDR3 is TGCAGTACTAGCCCTCGGACATCGGAGGGTGGCTACACCTTC.

This clonotype was recorded many times. A much larger clone sits a single nucleotide away, making a read error possible. The rearrangement uses TRBV9 and TRBJ2-7; 8 nucleotides match TRBD2. The CDR3 covers 13 residues. Germline CDR1 is SGDLS and CDR2 is YYNGEE. The CDR3 bases are TGTGCCAGCAGGGGCGGGGGGTCCTATGAGCAGTACTTC. Translation gives CASRGGGSYEQYF. The variable domain in full, completed from reference TRBV9 and TRBJ2-7, reads DSGVTQTPKHLITATGQRVTLRCSPRSGDLSVYWYQQSLDQGLQFLIQYYNGEERAKGNILERFSAQQFPDLHSELNLSSLELGDSALYFCASRGGGSYEQYFGPGTRLTVT.